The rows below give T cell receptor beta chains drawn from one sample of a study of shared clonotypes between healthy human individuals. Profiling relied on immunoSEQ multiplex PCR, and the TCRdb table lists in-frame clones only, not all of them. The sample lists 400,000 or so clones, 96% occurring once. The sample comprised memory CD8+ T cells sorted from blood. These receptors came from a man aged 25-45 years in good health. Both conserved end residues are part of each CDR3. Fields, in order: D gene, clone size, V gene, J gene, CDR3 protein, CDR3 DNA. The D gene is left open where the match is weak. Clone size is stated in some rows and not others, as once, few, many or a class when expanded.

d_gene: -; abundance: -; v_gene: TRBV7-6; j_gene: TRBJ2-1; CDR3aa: CASSLEPLKYEQFF; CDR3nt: TGTGCCAGCAGCTTAGAGCCTTTAAAGTATGAGCAGTTCTTC
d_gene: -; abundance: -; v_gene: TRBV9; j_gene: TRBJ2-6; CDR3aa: CASSVVSGTGANVLTF; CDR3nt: TGTGCCAGCAGCGTAGTTTCCGGGACAGGGGCCAACGTCCTGACTTTC
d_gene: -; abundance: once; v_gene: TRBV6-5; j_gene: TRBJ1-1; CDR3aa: CASTQEGVGTEAFF; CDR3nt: TGTGCCAGCACCCAGGAGGGGGTAGGGACTGAAGCTTTCTTT
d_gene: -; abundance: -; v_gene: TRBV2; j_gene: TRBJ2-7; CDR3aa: CASNDVAYEQYF; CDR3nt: TGTGCCAGCAATGACGTCGCCTACGAGCAGTACTTC
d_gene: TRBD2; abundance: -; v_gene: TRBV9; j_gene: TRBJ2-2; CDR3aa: CASSVAASGSTGELFF; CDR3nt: TGTGCCAGCAGCGTAGCGGCTAGCGGGAGCACCGGGGAGCTGTTTTTT
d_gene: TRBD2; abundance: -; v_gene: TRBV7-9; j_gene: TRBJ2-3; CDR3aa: CASSLGQGGRATDTQYF; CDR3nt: TGTGCCAGCAGCTTAGGCCAGGGCGGGAGGGCCACAGATACGCAGTATTTT
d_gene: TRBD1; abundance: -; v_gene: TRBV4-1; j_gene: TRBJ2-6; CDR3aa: CASSQARDRGPGANVLTF; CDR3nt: TGCGCCAGCAGCCAAGCCCGGGACAGGGGGCCTGGGGCCAACGTCCTGACTTTC
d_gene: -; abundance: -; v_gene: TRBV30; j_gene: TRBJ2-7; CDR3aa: CAWSLTSYEQYF; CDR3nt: TGTGCCTGGAGTCTCACCTCCTACGAGCAGTACTTC
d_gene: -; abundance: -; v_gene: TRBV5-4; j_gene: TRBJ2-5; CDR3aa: CASSPRGREETQYF; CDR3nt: TGTGCCAGCAGCCCAAGGGGAAGGGAAGAGACCCAGTACTTC
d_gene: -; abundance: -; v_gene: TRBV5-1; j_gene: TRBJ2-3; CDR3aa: CASTLRSNGSPDTQYF; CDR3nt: TGCGCCAGCACCCTGCGGTCTAACGGGAGTCCAGATACGCAGTATTTT
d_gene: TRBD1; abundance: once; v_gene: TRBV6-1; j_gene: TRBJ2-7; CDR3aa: CASSMTGGLFDEQYF; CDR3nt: TGTGCCAGCAGCATGACAGGGGGTTTGTTCGACGAGCAGTACTTC
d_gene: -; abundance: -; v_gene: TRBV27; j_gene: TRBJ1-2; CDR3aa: CASSAPGEPYGYTF; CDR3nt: TGTGCCAGCAGTGCCCCAGGGGAACCCTATGGCTACACCTTC
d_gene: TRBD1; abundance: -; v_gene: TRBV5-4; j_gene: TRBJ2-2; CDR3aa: CASSADRARGGELFF; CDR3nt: TGTGCCAGCAGCGCAGACAGGGCTAGGGGAGGGGAGCTGTTTTTT
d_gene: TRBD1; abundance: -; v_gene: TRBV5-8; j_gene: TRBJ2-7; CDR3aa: CASSLVGQVGEQYF; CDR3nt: TGTGCCAGCAGCTTGGTCGGACAGGTGGGAGAGCAGTACTTC
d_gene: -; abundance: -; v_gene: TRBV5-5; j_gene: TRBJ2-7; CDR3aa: CASSALSGAPYEQYF; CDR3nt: TGTGCCAGCAGCGCACTATCGGGGGCCCCCTACGAGCAGTACTTC
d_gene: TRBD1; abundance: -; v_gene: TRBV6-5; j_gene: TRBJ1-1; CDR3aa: CASSYSNRGNTEAFF; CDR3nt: TGTGCCAGCAGTTACTCGAACAGGGGGAACACTGAAGCTTTCTTT
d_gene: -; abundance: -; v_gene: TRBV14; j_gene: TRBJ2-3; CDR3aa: CASSQAMGRTDTQYF; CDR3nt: TGTGCCAGCAGCCAAGCTATGGGGAGGACAGATACGCAGTATTTT
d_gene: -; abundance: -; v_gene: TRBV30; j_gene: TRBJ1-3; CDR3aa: CAWSVLVGNTIYF; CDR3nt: TGTGCCTGGAGTGTACTTGTGGGAAACACCATATATTTT
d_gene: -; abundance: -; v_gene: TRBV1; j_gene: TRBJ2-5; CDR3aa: CTSSRSLTGQETQYF; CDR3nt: TGCACCAGCAGCCGGTCACTCACCGGACAAGAGACCCAGTACTTC
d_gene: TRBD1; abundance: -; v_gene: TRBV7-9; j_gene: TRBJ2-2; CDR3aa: CASSLATGQGDTGELFF; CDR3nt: TGTGCCAGCAGCTTAGCGACGGGACAGGGGGACACCGGGGAGCTGTTTTTT
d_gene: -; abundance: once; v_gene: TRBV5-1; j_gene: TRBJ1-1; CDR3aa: CASSSPEAFF; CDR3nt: TGCGCCAGCAGCTCGCCTGAAGCTTTCTTT
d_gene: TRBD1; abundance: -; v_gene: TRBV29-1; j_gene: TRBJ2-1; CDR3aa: CSAGTGVNEQFF; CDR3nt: TGCAGCGCGGGGACAGGGGTCAATGAGCAGTTCTTC
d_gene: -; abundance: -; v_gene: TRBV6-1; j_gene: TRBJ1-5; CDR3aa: CASSEVRQFPRGNQPQHF; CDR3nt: TGTGCCAGCAGTGAAGTTCGCCAGTTCCCTAGGGGCAATCAGCCCCAGCATTTT
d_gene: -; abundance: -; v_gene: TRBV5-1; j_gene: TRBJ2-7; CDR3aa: CASSLGTVSYEQYF; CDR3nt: TGCGCCAGCAGCTTGGGAACGGTCTCCTACGAGCAGTACTTC
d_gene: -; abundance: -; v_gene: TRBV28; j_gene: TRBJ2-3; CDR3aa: CASSRAGTTDTQYF; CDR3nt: TGTGCCAGCAGTCGGGCAGGGACAACAGATACGCAGTATTTT
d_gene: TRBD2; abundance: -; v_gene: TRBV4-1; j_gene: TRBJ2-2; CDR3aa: CASSPLAGRGTGELFF; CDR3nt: TGCGCCAGCAGCCCCTTAGCGGGTCGGGGCACCGGGGAGCTGTTTTTT
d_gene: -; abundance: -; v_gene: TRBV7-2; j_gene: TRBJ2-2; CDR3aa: CASSLDWGGELFF; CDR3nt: TGTGCCAGCAGCTTAGATTGGGGCGGGGAGCTGTTTTTT
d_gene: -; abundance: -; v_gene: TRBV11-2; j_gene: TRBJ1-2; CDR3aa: CASSLAGNFYGYTF; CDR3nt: TGTGCCAGCAGCTTAGCAGGCAACTTCTATGGCTACACCTTC
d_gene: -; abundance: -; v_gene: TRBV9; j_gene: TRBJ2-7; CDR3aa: CASSATIRDTEQYF; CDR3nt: TGTGCCAGCAGCGCGACCATCCGGGACACCGAGCAGTACTTC
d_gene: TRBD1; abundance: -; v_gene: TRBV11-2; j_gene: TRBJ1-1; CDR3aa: CASSLGDRVNTEAFF; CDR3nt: TGTGCCAGCAGCTTAGGGGACAGGGTGAACACTGAAGCTTTCTTT
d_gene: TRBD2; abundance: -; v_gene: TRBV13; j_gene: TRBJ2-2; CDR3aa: CASSLSPAGVSGELFF; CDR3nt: TGTGCCAGCAGCTTATCTCCAGCGGGAGTCAGCGGGGAGCTGTTTTTT
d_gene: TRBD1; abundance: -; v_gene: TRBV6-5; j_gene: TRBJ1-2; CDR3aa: CASSPGGGYTF; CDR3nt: TGTGCCAGCAGCCCAGGGGGTGGCTACACCTTC
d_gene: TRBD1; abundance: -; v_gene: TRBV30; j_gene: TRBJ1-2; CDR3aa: CAWSVRQGGWVYTF; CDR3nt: TGTGCCTGGAGTGTCAGACAGGGAGGATGGGTCTACACCTTC
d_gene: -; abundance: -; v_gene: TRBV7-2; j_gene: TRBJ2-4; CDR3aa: CASSLNQGWGAKNIQYF; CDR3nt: TGTGCCAGCAGCTTAAATCAGGGGTGGGGCGCCAAAAACATTCAGTACTTC
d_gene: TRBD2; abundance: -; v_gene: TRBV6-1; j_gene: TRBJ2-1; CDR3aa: CASSGGLAGYNEQFF; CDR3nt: TGTGCCAGCAGTGGGGGACTAGCGGGTTACAATGAGCAGTTCTTC
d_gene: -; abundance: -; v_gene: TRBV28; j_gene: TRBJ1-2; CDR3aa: CASSFPPGDANYGYTF; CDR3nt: TGTGCCAGCAGTTTCCCCCCAGGGGATGCTAACTATGGCTACACCTTC
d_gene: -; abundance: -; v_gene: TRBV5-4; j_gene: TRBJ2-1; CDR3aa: CASSTQDNEQFF; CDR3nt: TGTGCCAGCAGCACCCAAGACAATGAGCAGTTCTTC
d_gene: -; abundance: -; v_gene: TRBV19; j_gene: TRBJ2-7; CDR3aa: CASSPPRAKHYEQYF; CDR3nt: TGTGCCAGTAGTCCGCCCAGGGCGAAACACTACGAGCAGTACTTC
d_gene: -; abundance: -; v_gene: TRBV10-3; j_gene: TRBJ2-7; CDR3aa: CAISQTYEQYF; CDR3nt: TGTGCCATCAGTCAAACCTACGAGCAGTACTTC
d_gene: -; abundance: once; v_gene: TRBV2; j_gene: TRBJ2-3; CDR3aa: CASSRRVASTQYF; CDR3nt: TGTGCCAGCAGCCGCCGCGTGGCATCCACGCAGTATTTT
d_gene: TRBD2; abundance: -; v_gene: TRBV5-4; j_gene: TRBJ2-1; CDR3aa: CASSSSGRAYNEQFF; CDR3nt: TGTGCCAGCAGCTCTAGCGGGAGGGCCTACAATGAGCAGTTCTTC
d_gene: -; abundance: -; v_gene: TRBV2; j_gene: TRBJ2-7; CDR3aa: CASRRDISYEQYF; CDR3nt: TGTGCCAGCAGACGGGACATATCCTACGAGCAGTACTTC